A selection of T cell receptor beta chains follows, all from one sample in a study of human T cells and chemical hapten exposure. One entry per CDR3 protein results from TCRdb running MiXCR on the RACE reads. The repertoire holds about 380,000 distinct CDR3 sequences, with 5.1% as singletons. Here the sequenced sample was whole blood, taken in connection with sensitization to the hapten diphenylcyclopropenone (DPC). These receptors all stem from a woman aged 50 to 60 with alopecia areata. Some clones in this sample may be carry-over from other donors' samples. Both conserved end residues are part of each CDR3. A D gene is named only where the DNA matches it firmly. The listing skips clone size in some rows; elsewhere it reads once, few, many or a size class.

j_gene: TRBJ1-1; abundance: few; v_gene: TRBV5-5; d_gene: -; CDR3aa: CASSLVGANAEAFF; CDR3nt: TGTGCCAGCAGCTTGGTGGGGGCGAACGCTGAAGCTTTCTTT
j_gene: TRBJ2-1; abundance: many; v_gene: TRBV7-9; d_gene: TRBD2; CDR3aa: CASSFRGLAGDEQFF; CDR3nt: TGTGCCAGCAGCTTTCGAGGACTAGCGGGAGATGAGCAGTTCTTC
j_gene: TRBJ1-1; abundance: few; v_gene: TRBV7-9; d_gene: -; CDR3aa: CASSLGSGGVTEAFF; CDR3nt: TGTGCCAGCAGCTTAGGGTCTGGGGGCGTCACTGAAGCTTTCTTT
j_gene: TRBJ2-3; abundance: few; v_gene: TRBV3-1; d_gene: -; CDR3aa: CASSSGTFGDTQYF; CDR3nt: TGTGCCAGCAGCTCGGGGACCTTTGGAGATACGCAGTATTTT
j_gene: TRBJ2-1; abundance: many; v_gene: TRBV29-1; d_gene: TRBD1; CDR3aa: CSVEGRGPYNEQFF; CDR3nt: TGCAGCGTTGAGGGCAGGGGGCCTTACAATGAGCAGTTCTTC
j_gene: TRBJ1-6; abundance: many; v_gene: TRBV6-1; d_gene: -; CDR3aa: CASQRAGNSPLHF; CDR3nt: TGTGCCAGCCAAAGGGCAGGGAATTCACCCCTCCACTTT
j_gene: TRBJ1-2; abundance: -; v_gene: TRBV6-5; d_gene: -; CDR3aa: CASIGNNYGYTF; CDR3nt: TGTGCCAGCATTGGGAACAACTATGGCTACACCTTC
j_gene: TRBJ1-1; abundance: few; v_gene: TRBV7-2; d_gene: TRBD1; CDR3aa: CASSRDRGSTEAFF; CDR3nt: TGTGCCAGCAGCCGGGACAGGGGAAGCACTGAAGCTTTCTTT
j_gene: TRBJ1-5; abundance: few; v_gene: TRBV19; d_gene: TRBD1; CDR3aa: CASSTTGGYSNQPQHF; CDR3nt: TGTGCCAGTAGTACTACAGGGGGCTATAGCAATCAGCCCCAGCATTTT
j_gene: TRBJ1-5; abundance: few; v_gene: TRBV12-3/TRBV12-4; d_gene: -; CDR3aa: CASSGGGFQEPQHF; CDR3nt: TGTGCCAGCAGTGGAGGGGGTTTTCAGGAGCCCCAGCATTTT
j_gene: TRBJ1-2; abundance: few; v_gene: TRBV7-2; d_gene: -; CDR3aa: CASSFLAYGYTF; CDR3nt: TGTGCCAGCAGCTTTTTAGCCTATGGCTACACCTTC
j_gene: TRBJ2-2; abundance: few; v_gene: TRBV5-1; d_gene: TRBD2; CDR3aa: CASSLTSERIGELFF; CDR3nt: TGCGCCAGCAGCTTGACTAGCGAACGAATCGGGGAGCTGTTTTTT
j_gene: TRBJ1-2; abundance: -; v_gene: TRBV10-2; d_gene: -; CDR3aa: CASSEGISNYGYTF; CDR3nt: TGCGCCAGCAGTGAAGGAATTTCTAACTATGGCTACACCTTC
j_gene: TRBJ2-7; abundance: many; v_gene: TRBV6-5; d_gene: -; CDR3aa: CASRIKDEQYF; CDR3nt: TGTGCCAGCAGAATCAAGGACGAGCAGTACTTC
j_gene: TRBJ2-7; abundance: few; v_gene: TRBV5-1; d_gene: TRBD1; CDR3aa: CASSLGQGRAIYEQYF; CDR3nt: TGCGCCAGCAGCCTGGGACAGGGACGCGCGATCTACGAGCAGTACTTC
j_gene: TRBJ1-1; abundance: -; v_gene: TRBV20-1; d_gene: -; CDR3aa: CSAPAPREYTEAFF; CDR3nt: TGCAGTGCTCCCGCCCCGAGGGAGTACACTGAAGCTTTCTTT
j_gene: TRBJ1-6; abundance: many; v_gene: TRBV20-1; d_gene: TRBD1; CDR3aa: CSAKPRQGSSYNSPLHF; CDR3nt: TGCAGTGCTAAACCTCGACAGGGGAGCTCCTATAATTCACCCCTCCACTTT
j_gene: TRBJ1-2; abundance: -; v_gene: TRBV7-2; d_gene: -; CDR3aa: CASSTQQGSGYTF; CDR3nt: TGTGCCAGCAGCACACAGCAGGGGAGCGGCTACACCTTC
j_gene: TRBJ1-1; abundance: -; v_gene: TRBV5-6; d_gene: -; CDR3aa: CASSLEGTGNTEAFF; CDR3nt: TGTGCCAGCAGTCTGGAGGGAACAGGGAACACTGAAGCTTTCTTT
j_gene: TRBJ2-4; abundance: -; v_gene: TRBV29-1; d_gene: -; CDR3aa: CSVAGQLAKNIQYF; CDR3nt: TGCAGCGTCGCTGGACAGCTAGCCAAAAACATTCAGTACTTC